Listed below are T cell receptor beta chains from one sample, sequenced in a study of identical twins. From the 5' RACE reads, TCRdb called clonotypes with MiXCR, one entry per CDR3 protein. This table holds 690,000 or so distinct CDR3 sequences, around 8.3% found once. This sample was shared with a second study, whose subject was yellow fever vaccine responses in identical twins.

The source material was PBMCs. The receptors derive from a woman under 30 in good health. CDR3s leave out the opening cysteine and the closing phenylalanine or tryptophan.

V gene	J gene	CDR3 protein
TRBV7-9	TRBJ2-7	ASSLSGGEQY
TRBV21-1	TRBJ2-5	ASRTGQSFGTQY
TRBV6-1	TRBJ2-7	ASMGVREGEQY
TRBV28	TRBJ2-3	ASSSGASGPRVYTQY
TRBV2	TRBJ2-5	ASSRDRGMLETQY
TRBV20-1	TRBJ2-7	SAQAASGYYEQY
TRBV7-9	TRBJ2-2	ASSFGSPLNTGELF
TRBV20-1	TRBJ2-1	SARVGGDSNEQF
TRBV29-1	TRBJ2-7	SYAGRSSYEQY
TRBV12-3/TRBV12-4	TRBJ1-2	ASSPAPPGGNYGYT
TRBV27	TRBJ2-1	ASSSALGSGEQF
TRBV6-1	TRBJ2-5	ASRGTGLRRGQETQY
TRBV5-5	TRBJ1-6	ASSFSGFKPLH
TRBV5-1	TRBJ2-3	ASSFPQVKGTEDYLSTDTQY
TRBV28	TRBJ2-3	ASTPSGGVDRGRKDTQY
TRBV7-9	TRBJ2-3	ASSFHRDFLTDTQY
TRBV12-3/TRBV12-4	TRBJ2-3	ASSPGLAEDTQY
TRBV11-1	TRBJ2-2	ASSFGLLFGELF
TRBV4-2	TRBJ2-7	ASSRGGPNEQY
TRBV3-1	TRBJ1-4	ATRQGAREKLF
TRBV2	TRBJ2-1	ASSGATLREQF
TRBV4-3	TRBJ2-2	ASSQAREGAGELF
TRBV27	TRBJ2-5	ASRRSGRETQY
TRBV10-3	TRBJ1-2	AITLDSGGYT
TRBV2	TRBJ2-7	ASTRVANYEQY
TRBV20-1	TRBJ2-1	SARAVWGLAGGTYNEQF
TRBV12-3/TRBV12-4	TRBJ2-7	ASSLELSGLAYEQY
TRBV12-3/TRBV12-4	TRBJ2-5	ASSLFSNQETQY
TRBV12-3/TRBV12-4	TRBJ2-7	ASLKRGGEFEQY
TRBV30	TRBJ1-2	AWSVILDRIGYT
TRBV29-1	TRBJ2-1	SVSDRVGNEQF
TRBV20-1	TRBJ2-7	SAKADAYEQY
TRBV7-2	TRBJ2-7	ASSGFLDEQY
TRBV7-9	TRBJ2-1	ASSSGGLAGEQF
TRBV30	TRBJ2-3	AWKDRFVLDTQY
TRBV2	TRBJ2-7	ASSGISGADYEQY